Below, one T cell receptor beta chain is given with its context. The data derive from a study of cytomegalovirus exposure and HLA in healthy donors. Use of 60 Vbeta and 13 Jbeta primers characterized the PCR. Repertoires were generated with immunoSEQ multiplex PCR, while TCRdb's copy carries only in-frame clones and drops some. The data hold 95,000 to 150,000 clones, with around 85% observed a single time. The V gene lost 1 base and the J gene lost 5 bases, with 12 bases spanning the gap. Germline loops: CDR1 SGHTA, CDR2 FQGNSA. The CDR3 totals 14 residues. The rearrangement links TRBV7-2 to TRBJ2-7; D not resolved. Sequenced input: PBMCs. The clonotype comes from a man between 18 and 29 years old in good health and CMV-seropositive. DNA of the CDR3: TGTGCCAGCAGCTTAGGAATAGCCAGTCACGAGCAGTACTTC. It specifies CASSLGIASHEQYF.